This T cell receptor (beta chain) stems from a study of shared clonotypes between healthy human individuals. Study-level information: A couple of women and three men aged 18 to 49 made up the donors.

In the naive CD8 group, cells lacked CD45RO and were positively selected for CCR7, so terminally differentiated effector memory CD45RA+ cells were left out. Measured with immunoSEQ multiplex PCR; TCRdb has only the in-frame clones, and not every one. The sample lists about 2 million clones, roughly 95% occurring once. The trim removed 4 bases at V and 4 bases at J, leaving 17 bases unmatched. The CDR3 is 18 amino acids. The germline gives CDR1 MGHRA, CDR2 YSYEKL. This receptor was taken from a man younger than 35 in good health. The sample was naive CD8+ T cells sorted from blood. The J gene is TRBJ2-7, the V gene TRBV4-1; 9 bases are shared with TRBD2. CDR3 residues: CASSPRSMREGQTYEQYF. The CDR3, as DNA: TGCGCCAGCAGCCCCCGCAGTATGCGGGAGGGCCAAACATACGAGCAGTACTTC.